This is a list of T cell receptor beta chains from one sample in a study of T cell responses to AZD1222 COVID-19 vaccine. Sequencing was performed with immunoSEQ multiplex PCR; in TCRdb, only in-frame clones are kept and a portion is missing. Of about 110,000 clones listed, about 90% are singletons. Specimen: peripheral blood, collected 28 days after the second AZD1222 dose. The source is an adult who received the AZD1222 COVID-19 vaccine. The CDR3 runs from the conserved cysteine through the conserved F or W. The order of the fields is V gene, D gene, clone size, J gene, CDR3 protein, CDR3 DNA. D genes are given only for firm matches. Clone size is given for some rows only: seen once, a few or many times, or a class if the clone is expanded.

V gene: TRBV4-3; D gene: TRBD1; clone size: -; J gene: TRBJ2-7; CDR3 protein: CASSQEIGPTGAYEQYF; CDR3 DNA: TGCGCCAGCAGCCAAGAAATTGGGCCCACAGGGGCCTACGAGCAGTACTTC
V gene: TRBV27; D gene: TRBD2; clone size: -; J gene: TRBJ2-1; CDR3 protein: CASSLRLAGANEQFF; CDR3 DNA: TGTGCCAGCAGTCTCAGACTAGCGGGAGCAAATGAGCAGTTCTTC
V gene: TRBV6-2/TRBV6-3; D gene: TRBD1; clone size: -; J gene: TRBJ1-5; CDR3 protein: CASSPTGPNQPQHF; CDR3 DNA: TGTGCCAGCAGTCCGACAGGGCCAAATCAGCCCCAGCATTTT
V gene: TRBV4-3; D gene: TRBD1; clone size: -; J gene: TRBJ1-1; CDR3 protein: CASSQEGGNTEAFF; CDR3 DNA: TGCGCCAGCAGCCAAGAAGGGGGCAACACTGAAGCTTTCTTT
V gene: TRBV30; D gene: -; clone size: -; J gene: TRBJ1-1; CDR3 protein: CAWSRSGVTEAFF; CDR3 DNA: TGTGCCTGGAGTAGGTCCGGGGTCACTGAAGCTTTCTTT
V gene: TRBV12-3/TRBV12-4; D gene: -; clone size: -; J gene: TRBJ2-3; CDR3 protein: CASSLLVNTQYF; CDR3 DNA: TGTGCCAGCAGTTTATTGGTGAATACGCAGTATTTT
V gene: TRBV6-2/TRBV6-3; D gene: -; clone size: -; J gene: TRBJ2-2; CDR3 protein: CASSYWGGELFF; CDR3 DNA: TGTGCCAGCAGTTATTGGGGCGGGGAGCTGTTTTTT
V gene: TRBV21-1; D gene: -; clone size: -; J gene: TRBJ1-3; CDR3 protein: CASSKERLVEGNTIYF; CDR3 DNA: TGTGCCAGCAGCAAAGAACGTTTGGTGGAAGGAAACACCATATATTTT
V gene: TRBV5-1; D gene: TRBD2; clone size: -; J gene: TRBJ2-7; CDR3 protein: CASSGSGTSHIPRHYEQYF; CDR3 DNA: TGCGCCAGCAGCGGATCCGGGACTAGCCATATTCCTCGACACTACGAGCAGTACTTC
V gene: TRBV19; D gene: -; clone size: -; J gene: TRBJ2-3; CDR3 protein: CASSIFDTQYF; CDR3 DNA: TGTGCCAGTAGTATTTTCGATACGCAGTATTTT
V gene: TRBV5-6; D gene: TRBD1; clone size: -; J gene: TRBJ2-7; CDR3 protein: CASSSGWDRVYEQYF; CDR3 DNA: TGTGCCAGCAGCTCTGGGTGGGACAGAGTTTACGAGCAGTACTTC
V gene: TRBV5-6; D gene: -; clone size: -; J gene: TRBJ1-1; CDR3 protein: CASSLSGAWTEAFF; CDR3 DNA: TGTGCCAGCAGCCTTTCAGGGGCCTGGACTGAAGCTTTCTTT
V gene: TRBV5-1; D gene: -; clone size: few; J gene: TRBJ1-3; CDR3 protein: CASSLGDGGPGNTIYF; CDR3 DNA: TGCGCCAGCAGCTTGGGGGACGGGGGCCCCGGAAACACCATATATTTT
V gene: TRBV6-5; D gene: -; clone size: -; J gene: TRBJ2-1; CDR3 protein: CASSYPTGSNEQFF; CDR3 DNA: TGTGCCAGCAGTTACCCGACAGGTTCCAATGAGCAGTTCTTC
V gene: TRBV5-1; D gene: TRBD1; clone size: -; J gene: TRBJ2-1; CDR3 protein: CASSLRDRAYNEQFF; CDR3 DNA: TGCGCCAGCAGCTTACGGGACAGAGCCTACAATGAGCAGTTCTTC
V gene: TRBV5-1; D gene: TRBD1; clone size: -; J gene: TRBJ1-5; CDR3 protein: CASSTTGGSQPQHF; CDR3 DNA: TGCGCCAGCAGCACCACAGGGGGCAGCCAGCCCCAGCATTTT
V gene: TRBV4-1; D gene: -; clone size: -; J gene: TRBJ1-6; CDR3 protein: CASSQDQGMALHF; CDR3 DNA: TGCGCCAGCAGCCAAGATCAGGGTATGGCCCTCCACTTT
V gene: TRBV6-5; D gene: TRBD2; clone size: -; J gene: TRBJ2-1; CDR3 protein: CAIHGGGEQFF; CDR3 DNA: TGTGCCATCCATGGGGGGGGTGAGCAGTTCTTC
V gene: TRBV7-9; D gene: -; clone size: -; J gene: TRBJ1-3; CDR3 protein: CASSLDHGRHSGNTIYF; CDR3 DNA: TGTGCCAGCAGCTTAGACCACGGACGCCACTCTGGAAACACCATATATTTT
V gene: TRBV5-1; D gene: TRBD1; clone size: -; J gene: TRBJ2-1; CDR3 protein: CATRPRTGPYEQFF; CDR3 DNA: TGCGCCACCCGCCCAAGGACAGGGCCCTATGAGCAGTTCTTC
V gene: TRBV28; D gene: TRBD1; clone size: -; J gene: TRBJ2-5; CDR3 protein: CASSQGDRETQYF; CDR3 DNA: TGTGCCAGCAGTCAGGGGGATAGGGAGACCCAGTACTTC
V gene: TRBV19; D gene: TRBD2; clone size: -; J gene: TRBJ2-5; CDR3 protein: CASSIGGRSETQYF; CDR3 DNA: TGTGCCAGTAGTATAGGCGGGAGGTCGGAGACCCAGTACTTC
V gene: TRBV9; D gene: -; clone size: once; J gene: TRBJ2-7; CDR3 protein: CASSASLDYRDEQYF; CDR3 DNA: TGTGCCAGCAGCGCCTCGCTCGACTACCGCGACGAGCAGTACTTC
V gene: TRBV7-6; D gene: TRBD2; clone size: -; J gene: TRBJ2-1; CDR3 protein: CASSFGLAGGLAYNEQFF; CDR3 DNA: TGTGCCAGCAGCTTTGGGCTAGCGGGAGGACTAGCCTACAATGAGCAGTTCTTC
V gene: TRBV28; D gene: -; clone size: -; J gene: TRBJ2-1; CDR3 protein: CASRSSGAFSYNEQFF; CDR3 DNA: TGTGCCAGCAGGTCTTCGGGGGCATTCTCCTACAATGAGCAGTTCTTC
V gene: TRBV19; D gene: -; clone size: -; J gene: TRBJ1-1; CDR3 protein: CASRRGNPNTEAFF; CDR3 DNA: TGTGCCAGTAGACGCGGTAACCCGAACACTGAAGCTTTCTTT
V gene: TRBV20-1; D gene: -; clone size: -; J gene: TRBJ1-5; CDR3 protein: CSASVGTQPQHF; CDR3 DNA: TGCAGTGCTAGTGTGGGGACGCAGCCCCAGCATTTT
V gene: TRBV4-1; D gene: -; clone size: -; J gene: TRBJ2-3; CDR3 protein: CASSQEISPPSTDTQYF; CDR3 DNA: TGCGCCAGCAGCCAAGAAATCAGCCCCCCTAGCACAGATACGCAGTATTTT
V gene: TRBV7-9; D gene: -; clone size: -; J gene: TRBJ1-5; CDR3 protein: CASSFNLNQPQHF; CDR3 DNA: TGTGCCAGCAGCTTCAATCTGAATCAGCCCCAGCATTTT
V gene: TRBV4-3; D gene: -; clone size: -; J gene: TRBJ2-2; CDR3 protein: CASSQVSQLNTGELFF; CDR3 DNA: TGCGCCAGCAGCCAAGTTTCCCAGTTGAACACCGGGGAGCTGTTTTTT
V gene: TRBV19; D gene: -; clone size: -; J gene: TRBJ1-6; CDR3 protein: CASSENRASNSPLHF; CDR3 DNA: TGTGCCAGTAGCGAAAACCGGGCTTCGAATTCACCCCTCCACTTT
V gene: TRBV5-4; D gene: TRBD2; clone size: -; J gene: TRBJ2-4; CDR3 protein: CASSLSSGRNIQYF; CDR3 DNA: TGTGCCAGCAGCTTGTCTAGCGGGAGAAACATTCAGTACTTC
V gene: TRBV7-9; D gene: -; clone size: -; J gene: TRBJ1-1; CDR3 protein: CASSLAMFIGSHTEAFF; CDR3 DNA: TGTGCCAGCAGCTTAGCGATGTTTATCGGGAGCCACACTGAAGCTTTCTTT
V gene: TRBV5-4; D gene: -; clone size: -; J gene: TRBJ1-1; CDR3 protein: CASTYDGNTEAFF; CDR3 DNA: TGTGCCAGCACCTATGACGGGAACACTGAAGCTTTCTTT
V gene: TRBV7-9; D gene: -; clone size: -; J gene: TRBJ2-1; CDR3 protein: CASSSDRMSYNEQFF; CDR3 DNA: TGTGCCAGCAGCTCCGACCGCATGTCCTACAATGAGCAGTTCTTC
V gene: TRBV5-4; D gene: TRBD2; clone size: -; J gene: TRBJ2-5; CDR3 protein: CASSSGTSSETQYF; CDR3 DNA: TGTGCCAGCAGCTCCGGGACTAGCTCAGAGACCCAGTACTTC
V gene: TRBV7-9; D gene: TRBD1; clone size: -; J gene: TRBJ1-6; CDR3 protein: CASSPTGQANSPLHF; CDR3 DNA: TGTGCCAGCAGCCCTACGGGACAGGCTAATTCACCCCTCCACTTT
V gene: TRBV9; D gene: -; clone size: few; J gene: TRBJ1-3; CDR3 protein: CASSDSGGTGNTIYF; CDR3 DNA: TGTGCCAGCAGCGACTCCGGGGGAACTGGAAACACCATATATTTT
V gene: TRBV4-3; D gene: TRBD2; clone size: -; J gene: TRBJ2-7; CDR3 protein: CASSQEGSGGYYEQYF; CDR3 DNA: TGCGCCAGCAGCCAAGAAGGTAGCGGGGGGTACTACGAGCAGTACTTC
V gene: TRBV5-1; D gene: TRBD1; clone size: -; J gene: TRBJ1-1; CDR3 protein: CASSQGDPTPFF; CDR3 DNA: TGCGCCAGCAGCCAGGGGGATCCCACTCCTTTCTTT